The clone carrying this T cell receptor (beta chain) occurred once. There are 14 residues in the CDR3. With V trimmed by 3 bases and J by 9 bases, 6 bases remained unmatched. CDR1 and CDR2 (germline): WSHSY, SAAADI. Per the original methods: The authors estimated nucleated cell counts from reference gene primer amplification. Sequencing used immunoSEQ multiplex PCR; TCRdb keeps in-frame clones, though not all of them. V and J calls and clone size come straight from that table; D and trimming were deduced from the DNA. This sample carries 65,000 to 75,000 clones, under 95% of them seen once, and the ten largest clones take approximately 1.5%. The data stem from a study of blood T cell repertoires in COVID-19. Study information: Samples taken during acute and convalescent COVID-19 were collected in the United States, Italy and Spain. T cells, B-cell-depleted T cells, or PBMCs supplied cDNA or gDNA.

The receptor was isolated from a man aged 45-65 years with acute or convalescent COVID-19. Sequencing input: peripheral blood. The J gene is TRBJ2-1, the V gene TRBV10-2, with 9 bases identical to TRBD2. CDR3: CASSDSGSRAEQFF. The CDR3 nucleotides are TGCGCCAGCAGTGATAGCGGGAGTAGAGCTGAGCAGTTCTTC.